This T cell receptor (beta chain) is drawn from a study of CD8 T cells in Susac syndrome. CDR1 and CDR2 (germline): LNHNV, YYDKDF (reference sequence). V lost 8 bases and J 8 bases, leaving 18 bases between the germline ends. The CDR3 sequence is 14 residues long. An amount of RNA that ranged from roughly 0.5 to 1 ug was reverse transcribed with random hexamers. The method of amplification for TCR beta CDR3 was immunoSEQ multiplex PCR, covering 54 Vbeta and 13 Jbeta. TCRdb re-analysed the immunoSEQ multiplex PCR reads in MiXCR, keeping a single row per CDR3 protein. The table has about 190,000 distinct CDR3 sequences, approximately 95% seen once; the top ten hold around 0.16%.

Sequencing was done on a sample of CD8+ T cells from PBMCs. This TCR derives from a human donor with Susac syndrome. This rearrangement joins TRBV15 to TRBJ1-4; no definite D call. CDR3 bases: TGTGCCACCGGAGTAAGGACTTCGGGGGAAAAACTGTTTTTT. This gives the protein CATGVRTSGEKLFF.